What follows is one T cell receptor (beta chain) and its context. Age- and sex-matched healthy donors served as the control group. The RNA, roughly 0.5 to 1 ug, was put through reverse transcription using random hexamers. A single record per CDR3 protein comes from TCRdb applying MiXCR to the immunoSEQ multiplex PCR reads. The table includes 130,000 or so distinct CDR3 sequences, roughly 94% detected once. These data come from a study of CD8 T cells in Susac syndrome. The V gene's germline CDR1 is DFQATT and CDR2 SNEGSKA (reference sequence). The CDR3 consists of 14 residues. V was pared by 3 bases and J by 5 bases, with 8 bases of the junction left unmatched.

The chain links TRBV20-1 to TRBJ2-3; TRBD2 matches 7 bases. The sequenced material came from CD4+ T cells from PBMCs. The receptor was derived from a human donor in good health. The DNA for the CDR3 is TGCAGTGCTAGGAGTAGCGGGCCCAAAGATACGCAGTATTTT. Protein: CSARSSGPKDTQYF.